This TCR beta chain was captured in a study of STAT5B mutations in CD4+ large granular lymphocyte leukemia. Notes on the study in general: Main leukemic clonotypes were patient-specific, but 25% appeared at low frequency elsewhere. 8/27 top patient clones versus 2/35 control clones were TRBV06-family.

Trimming pared 6 bases from V and 4 bases from J, leaving 21 bases between. Germline values: CDR1 SNHLY, CDR2 FYNNEI. The CDR3 consists of 16 residues. The protocol was immunoSEQ multiplex PCR, while the TCRdb copy is restricted to in-frame clones and leaves out a portion. Here the sample spans 25,000 to 35,000 clones, around four fifths being singletons. Note on this clone: Its antigen is undetermined.

Material for sequencing was CD4+ T cells from blood buffy coats. The genes are TRBV2 and TRBJ1-2; D might be TRBD1 (6 bases). This clonotype was sampled from a human donor in good health. The CDR3 sequence is CASREGHWGLGYGYTF. The CDR3, as DNA: TGTGCCAGCAGGGAGGGACACTGGGGTCTTGGCTATGGCTACACCTTC.